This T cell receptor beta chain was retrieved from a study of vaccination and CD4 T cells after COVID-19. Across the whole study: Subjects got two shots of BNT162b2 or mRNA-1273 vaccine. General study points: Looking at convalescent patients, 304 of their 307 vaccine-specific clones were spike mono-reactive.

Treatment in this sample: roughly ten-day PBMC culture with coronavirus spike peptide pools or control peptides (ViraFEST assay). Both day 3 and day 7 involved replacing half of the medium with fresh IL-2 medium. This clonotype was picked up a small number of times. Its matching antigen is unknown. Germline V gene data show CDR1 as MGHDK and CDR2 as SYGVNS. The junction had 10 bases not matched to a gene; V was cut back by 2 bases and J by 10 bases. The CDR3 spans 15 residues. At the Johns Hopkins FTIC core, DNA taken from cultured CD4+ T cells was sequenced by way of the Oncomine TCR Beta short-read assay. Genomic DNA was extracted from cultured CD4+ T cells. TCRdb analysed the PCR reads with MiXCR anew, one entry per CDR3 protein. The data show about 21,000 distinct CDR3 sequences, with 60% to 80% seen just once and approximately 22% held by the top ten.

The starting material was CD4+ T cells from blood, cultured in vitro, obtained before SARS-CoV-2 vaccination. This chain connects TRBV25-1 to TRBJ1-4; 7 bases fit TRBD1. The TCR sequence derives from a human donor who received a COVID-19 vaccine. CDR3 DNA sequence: TGTGCCAGCAGTGAACCGGGACAGTCAAAGGGAAAACTGTTTTTT. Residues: CASSEPGQSKGKLFF.